Below, 18 T cell receptor beta chains from the same sample are listed, as sequenced in a study of CXCR3-negative and CXCR3-positive naive CD8 T cells. Study-level results: Relative to CXCR3-negative naive cells, CXCR3-positive naive cells had more hydrophobic TRB CDR3s.

No antigen is known for these receptors. The libraries of TRB cDNA were constructed through 5' RACE using UMI labels. Each CDR3 protein gets one entry in TCRdb, which reprocessed the 5' RACE reads and gives no DNA. The listing records 150,000 to 180,000 distinct CDR3 sequences. Sequenced sample: naive CXCR3+ CD8+ T cells from blood. The subset here: CD45RO-CCR7+CD27+CD95- naive CD8+ T cells expressing CXCR3 (TNR3+). The receptors derive from a human donor in good health. Some clones in this sample may be carry-over from other donors' samples.

V gene TRBV3-1 combines with J gene TRBJ2-3. The CDR3 contains 16 residues. CDR1 LGHDT and CDR2 YNNKEL come from the germline V gene (reference sequence). CDR3 protein: CASSTGSRLSTDTQYF.

The CDR3 sequence: CASSPLVAGGAYEQYF. J is TRBJ2-7 and V is TRBV28; TCRdb outputs TRBD1, but without DNA this stays unchecked. Germline assignment: CDR1 MDHEN and CDR2 SYDVKM. This CDR3 is 16 amino acids long. Filled out from reference TRBV28 and TRBJ2-7, the complete variable domain reads DVKVTQSSRYLVKRTGEKVFLECVQDMDHENMFWYRQDPGLGLRLIYFSYDVKMKEKGDIPEGYSVSREKKERFSLILESASTNQTSMYLCASSPLVAGGAYEQYFGPGTRLTVT.

The chain combines TRBV20-1 with TRBJ2-3; the D gene TCRdb calls, TRBD2, cannot be checked with no DNA. Germline V lookup: CDR1 DFQATT, CDR2 SNEGSKA (reference sequence). This CDR3 comprises 15 residues. The CDR3 spells CSASPASGNTDTQYF.

This chain connects TRBV7-9 to TRBJ2-7; TCRdb's D gene call, TRBD1, goes unchecked for lack of DNA. CDR1 and CDR2 (germline): SEHNR, FQNEAQ (reference sequence). The CDR3 spans 13 residues. The CDR3 sequence: CASSLTGGHEQYF.

The rearrangement uses TRBV15 and TRBJ2-7; TCRdb reports TRBD1, a call that lacks DNA to check it against. The germline gives CDR1 LNHNV, CDR2 YYDKDF (reference sequence). The CDR3 runs 12 residues. The CDR3 sequence: CPGAQGVFEQYF.

The J gene is TRBJ2-3, the V gene TRBV2; absent DNA, TCRdb's TRBD2 call cannot be checked. CDR3 length equals 20 residues. CDR1 is SNHLY and CDR2 is FYNNEI in the germline V gene. The CDR3 is CASSEAPLVLAGGPTDTQYF.

V is TRBV27 and J is TRBJ2-3. The CDR3 covers 15 residues. Germline loops: CDR1 MNHEY, CDR2 SMNVEV (reference sequence). CDR3 in amino acids: CASSLSSPQTDTQYF.

J is TRBJ1-5 and V is TRBV6-1; the TCRdb D gene call, TRBD1, has no DNA to confirm it. Germline CDR1 and CDR2: MNHNS and SASEGT. The CDR3 totals 14 residues. CDR3 sequence: CASSGIGETQPQHF.

The chain uses TRBV29-1 and TRBJ2-1; TCRdb gives TRBD1 as the D gene, but with no DNA this cannot be confirmed. Germline V gene data show CDR1 as SQVTM and CDR2 as ANQGSEA. The CDR3 has 14 residues. The CDR3 protein is CSVVRRDGGDEQFF.

The chain links TRBV9 to TRBJ2-1; TCRdb indicates TRBD1, and absent DNA this call remains unverified. The CDR3 has 16 amino acids. The V gene's germline CDR1 is SGDLS and CDR2 YYNGEE. This CDR3 reads CASSFVRDNPYNEQFF. The full variable domain, completed using reference TRBV9 and TRBJ2-1, is DSGVTQTPKHLITATGQRVTLRCSPRSGDLSVYWYQQSLDQGLQFLIQYYNGEERAKGNILERFSAQQFPDLHSELNLSSLELGDSALYFCASSFVRDNPYNEQFFGPGTRLTVL.

CDR3 loop: CASSLDRQGAFF. This rearrangement joins TRBV11-2 to TRBJ1-1; without DNA, the TCRdb call of TRBD1 cannot be checked. The CDR3 is 12 residues long. Germline V gives CDR1 SGHAT, CDR2 FQNNGV.

The J gene is TRBJ2-7, the V gene TRBV20-1; TCRdb reports TRBD2, a call that lacks DNA to check it against. The CDR3 length is 15 residues. CDR1 and CDR2 (germline): DFQATT, SNEGSKA (reference sequence). The CDR3 reads CSATRTSGRLYEQYF.

This CDR3 is CASSPGQGVQPQHF. The V gene is TRBV19, the J gene TRBJ1-5; TCRdb picks TRBD1, but there is no DNA to check that call. The CDR3 is made up of 14 amino acids. CDR1 is LNHDA, CDR2 SQIVND, per germline (reference sequence).

The chain combines TRBV21-1 with TRBJ1-5; TCRdb selects TRBD1, and the lack of DNA leaves this call unchecked. TRBV21-1 is classified as a pseudogene. The CDR3 has 15 amino acids. The chain's CDR3 is CASSRIQGAWEPQHF.

V gene TRBV12-3 or TRBV12-4 combines with J gene TRBJ1-2; absent DNA, TCRdb's TRBD1 call cannot be checked. The CDR3 loop spans 14 amino acids. The CDR3 sequence is CASSPTGDGHGYTF.

The genes are TRBV2 and TRBJ2-2; the TCRdb call, TRBD1, lacks DNA for checking. CDR3 length: 14 residues. Germline lookup yields CDR1 SNHLY and CDR2 FYNNEI. This CDR3 reads CASWWAGVTGELFF. The full variable domain, rest sourced from reference TRBV2 and TRBJ2-2, is EPEVTQTPSHQVTQMGQEVILRCVPISNHLYFYWYRQILGQKVEFLVSFYNNEISEKSEIFDDQFSVERPDGSNFTLKIRSTKLEDSAMYFCASWWAGVTGELFFGEGSRLTVL.

This chain joins TRBV27 and TRBJ2-7. The CDR3 consists of 14 residues. Germline values: CDR1 MNHEY, CDR2 SMNVEV (reference sequence). The CDR3 is CASGYGVAGHEQYF.

The chain couples TRBV2 to TRBJ2-4; as DNA is missing, the TRBD2 call by TCRdb cannot be tested. This CDR3 has 15 amino acids. CDR1 is SNHLY and CDR2 is FYNNEI in the germline V gene. CDR3 sequence: CATNQGEGSQRIQYF.